This T cell receptor beta chain came from a study of T-cell memory formation after mild COVID-19. Study at large: Across donors, TCR clusters were largely donor specific. Study-wide points: Whether day 37 second-wave clones are SARS-CoV-2-specific was not confirmed. Shrinking CD4+ clones resided mostly in CM and EM, and CD8+ ones in EMRA.

From the 5' RACE reads, TCRdb called clonotypes with MiXCR, one entry per CDR3 protein. The profile shows 350,000 or so distinct CDR3 sequences, around 20% of them singletons. The CDR3 contains 13 residues. From germline, CDR1 is LGHNA and CDR2 YNFKEQ. Losses at the gene ends were 5 bases for V and 6 bases for J; bases not matched to a gene: 3. This clonotype was seen many times. Its specificity is unknown. Sequenced sample: PBMCs or a T cell subset sorted from them (not recorded which). The rearrangement links TRBV4-2 to TRBJ2-2; 7 bases map to TRBD1. The TCR was taken from a young man who had mild COVID-19 (a few samples of this study predate the infection). Cell type and time point are not known. The CDR3, as DNA: TGTGCCAGCAGCAACGGACAGGCCGGGGAGCTGTTTTTT. Translating gives CASSNGQAGELFF.